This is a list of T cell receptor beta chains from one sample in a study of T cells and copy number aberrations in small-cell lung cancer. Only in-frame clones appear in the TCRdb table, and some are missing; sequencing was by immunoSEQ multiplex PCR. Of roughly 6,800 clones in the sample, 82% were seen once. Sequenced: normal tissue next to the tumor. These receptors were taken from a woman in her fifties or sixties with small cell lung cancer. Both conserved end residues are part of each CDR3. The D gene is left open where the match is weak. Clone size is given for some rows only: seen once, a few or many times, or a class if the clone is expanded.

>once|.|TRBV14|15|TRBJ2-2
CASSQAREATGELFF
TGTGCCAGCAGCCAGGCCAGGGAAGCCACCGGGGAGCTGTTTTTT
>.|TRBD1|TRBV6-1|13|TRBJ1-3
CASIDRAGNTIYF
TGTGCCAGCATTGACAGGGCTGGAAACACCATATATTTT
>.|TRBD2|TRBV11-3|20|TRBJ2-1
CASSHPLGTSGNGRYNEQFF
TGTGCCAGCAGCCACCCCCTTGGGACTAGCGGGAATGGGCGATACAATGAGCAGTTCTTC
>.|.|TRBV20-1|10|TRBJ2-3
CSGQRDTQYF
TGCAGTGGACAGAGAGATACGCAGTATTTT
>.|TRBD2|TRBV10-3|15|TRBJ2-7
CASEGEREGSYEQYF
TGTGCCTCCGAGGGCGAGCGGGAGGGATCCTACGAGCAGTACTTC
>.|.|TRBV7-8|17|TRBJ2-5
CASSLGGSQPSQETQYF
TGTGCCAGCAGCTTAGGGGGGTCACAGCCTTCTCAAGAGACCCAGTACTTC
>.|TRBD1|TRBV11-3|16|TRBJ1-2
CASSPIAETGRYGYTF
TGTGCCAGCAGCCCTATAGCCGAGACAGGGAGATATGGCTACACCTTC
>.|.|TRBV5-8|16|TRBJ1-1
CASSLSGGPVITEAFF
TGTGCCAGCAGCTTGTCTGGGGGCCCCGTTATCACTGAAGCTTTCTTT
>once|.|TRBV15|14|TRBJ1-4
CATSRGGFSEKLFF
TGTGCCACCAGCAGAGGGGGGTTTAGTGAAAAACTGTTTTTT
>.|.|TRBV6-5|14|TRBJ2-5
CASRSPGPGKTQYF
TGTGCCAGCAGGTCCCCGGGGCCCGGAAAGACCCAGTACTTC
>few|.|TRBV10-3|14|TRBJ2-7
CAISESGTTGEQYF
TGTGCCATCAGTGAGTCGGGGACGACGGGTGAGCAGTACTTC
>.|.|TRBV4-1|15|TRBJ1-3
CASSQPGSGGNTIYF
TGCGCCAGCAGCCAACCGGGGTCGGGGGGAAACACCATATATTTT
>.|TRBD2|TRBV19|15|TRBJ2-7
CASTPPGLAGDEQYF
TGTGCCAGCACTCCCCCGGGACTAGCGGGAGATGAGCAGTACTTC
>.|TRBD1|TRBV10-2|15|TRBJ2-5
CASSLRQGDQETQYF
TGCGCCAGCAGCCTGAGACAGGGGGACCAAGAGACCCAGTACTTC
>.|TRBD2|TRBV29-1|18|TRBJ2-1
CSAYGTSGRAGGMNEQFF
TGCAGCGCCTATGGGACTAGCGGGAGGGCCGGTGGTATGAATGAGCAGTTCTTC
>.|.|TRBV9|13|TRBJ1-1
CASSVSHNTEAFF
TGTGCCAGCAGCGTCTCGCATAACACTGAAGCTTTCTTT
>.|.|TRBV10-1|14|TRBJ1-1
CASSESIWQGKAFF
TGCGCCAGCAGTGAGTCGATTTGGCAGGGTAAAGCTTTCTTT
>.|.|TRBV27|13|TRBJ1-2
CASRDPTEYGYTF
TGTGCCAGCAGGGACCCGACAGAATATGGCTACACCTTC
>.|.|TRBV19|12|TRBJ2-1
CASSMGVNEQFF
TGTGCCAGTAGTATGGGGGTGAATGAGCAGTTCTTC
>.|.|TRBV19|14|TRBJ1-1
CASSMLTGNTEAFF
TGTGCCAGTAGTATGCTCACTGGGAACACTGAAGCTTTCTTT
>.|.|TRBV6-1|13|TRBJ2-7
CASSDDRPYEQYF
TGTGCCAGCAGTGATGACAGACCTTACGAGCAGTACTTC
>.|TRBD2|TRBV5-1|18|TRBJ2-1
CASSLKGGLAGGPNEQFF
TGCGCCAGCAGCTTGAAGGGGGGACTAGCGGGAGGGCCGAATGAGCAGTTCTTC
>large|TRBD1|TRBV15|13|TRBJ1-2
CATSRAGTDGYTF
TGTGCCACCAGCAGAGCTGGGACAGATGGCTACACCTTC
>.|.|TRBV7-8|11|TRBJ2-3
CASSLADTQYF
TGTGCCAGCAGCTTAGCAGATACGCAGTATTTT
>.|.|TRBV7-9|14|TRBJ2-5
CASSPTSGSETQYF
TGTGCCAGCAGCCCCACTTCGGGGTCAGAGACCCAGTACTTC
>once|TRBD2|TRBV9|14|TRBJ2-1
CASSVASGSYEQFF
TGTGCCAGCAGCGTAGCGAGCGGGAGTTATGAGCAGTTCTTC
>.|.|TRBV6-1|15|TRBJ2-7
CASSAEVGDSYEQYF
TGTGCCAGCAGTGCCGAAGTTGGCGATTCCTACGAGCAGTACTTC
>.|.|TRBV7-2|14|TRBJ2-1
CASTATLLANEQFF
TGTGCCAGCACCGCGACTTTACTAGCAAATGAGCAGTTCTTC
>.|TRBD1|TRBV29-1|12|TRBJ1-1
CSAPGGSTEAFF
TGCAGCGCCCCAGGGGGGAGCACTGAAGCTTTCTTT
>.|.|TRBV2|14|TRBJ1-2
CASRTGKANYGYTF
TGTGCCAGCAGAACAGGGAAAGCTAACTATGGCTACACCTTC
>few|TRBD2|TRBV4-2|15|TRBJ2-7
CASSQESWEGYEQYF
TGTGCCAGCAGCCAAGAGAGTTGGGAGGGATACGAGCAGTACTTC
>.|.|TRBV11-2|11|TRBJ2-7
CASSLELEQYF
TGTGCCAGCAGCTTAGAGCTAGAGCAGTACTTC
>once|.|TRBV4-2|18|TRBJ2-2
CASSPIATPGIGTGELFF
TGTGCCAGCAGCCCAATCGCTACCCCGGGAATAGGCACCGGGGAGCTGTTTTTT
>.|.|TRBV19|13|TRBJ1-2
CASSILVIGGYTF
TGTGCCAGTAGTATCTTGGTGATTGGCGGCTACACCTTC
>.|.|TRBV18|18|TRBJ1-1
CASSRRHQGRNPNTEAFF
TGTGCCAGCTCACGAAGACACCAGGGGCGGAACCCGAACACTGAAGCTTTCTTT
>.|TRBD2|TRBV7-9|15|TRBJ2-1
CASSHRAGGRNEQFF
TGTGCCAGCAGCCACAGAGCGGGAGGGCGGAATGAGCAGTTCTTC
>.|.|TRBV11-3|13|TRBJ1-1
CASCQGLDTEAFF
TGTGCCAGCTGCCAGGGGTTGGACACTGAAGCTTTCTTT
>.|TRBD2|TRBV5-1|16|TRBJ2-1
CASSLDGTRKYNEQFF
TGCGCCAGCAGCTTGGACGGGACTAGGAAATACAATGAGCAGTTCTTC
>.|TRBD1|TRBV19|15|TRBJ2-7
CASSPFGTGVHEQYF
TGTGCCAGTAGTCCCTTCGGGACAGGGGTCCACGAGCAGTACTTC